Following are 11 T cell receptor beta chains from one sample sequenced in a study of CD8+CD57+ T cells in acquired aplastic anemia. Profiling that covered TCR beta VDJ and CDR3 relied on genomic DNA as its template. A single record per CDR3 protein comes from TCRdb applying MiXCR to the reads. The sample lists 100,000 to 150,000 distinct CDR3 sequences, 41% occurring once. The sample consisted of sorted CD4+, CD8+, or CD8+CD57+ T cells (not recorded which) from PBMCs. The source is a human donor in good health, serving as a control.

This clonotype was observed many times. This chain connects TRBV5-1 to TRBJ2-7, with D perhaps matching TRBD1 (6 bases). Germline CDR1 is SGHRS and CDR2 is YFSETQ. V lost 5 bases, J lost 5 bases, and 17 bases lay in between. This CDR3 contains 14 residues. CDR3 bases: TGCGCCAGCAGGGGAACAGGGCCTAGGAACGAGCAGTACTTC. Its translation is CASRGTGPRNEQYF. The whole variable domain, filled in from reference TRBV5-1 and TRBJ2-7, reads KAGVTQTPRYLIKTRGQQVTLSCSPISGHRSVSWYQQTPGQGLQFLFEYFSETQRNKGNFPGRFSGRQFSNSRSEMNVSTLELGDSALYLCASRGTGPRNEQYFGPGTRLTVT.

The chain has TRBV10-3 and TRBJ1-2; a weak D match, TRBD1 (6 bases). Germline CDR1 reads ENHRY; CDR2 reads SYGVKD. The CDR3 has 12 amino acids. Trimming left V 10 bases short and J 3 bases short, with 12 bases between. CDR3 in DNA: TGTGCCACGGGGGCGTTAGACTATGGCTACACCTTC. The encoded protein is CATGALDYGYTF.

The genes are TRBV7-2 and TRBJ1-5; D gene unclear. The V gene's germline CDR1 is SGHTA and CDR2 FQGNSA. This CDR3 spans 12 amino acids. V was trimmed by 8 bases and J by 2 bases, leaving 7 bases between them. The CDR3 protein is CASDYGNQPQHF. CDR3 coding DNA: TGTGCCAGCGACTACGGCAATCAGCCCCAGCATTTT.

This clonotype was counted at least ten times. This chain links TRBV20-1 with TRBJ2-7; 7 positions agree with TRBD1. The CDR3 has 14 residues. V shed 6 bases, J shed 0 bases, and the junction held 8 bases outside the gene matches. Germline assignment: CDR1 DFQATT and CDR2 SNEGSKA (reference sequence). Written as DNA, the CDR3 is TGCAGTGCGGAACGGGACAGCTACTCCTACGAGCAGTACTTC. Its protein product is CSAERDSYSYEQYF.

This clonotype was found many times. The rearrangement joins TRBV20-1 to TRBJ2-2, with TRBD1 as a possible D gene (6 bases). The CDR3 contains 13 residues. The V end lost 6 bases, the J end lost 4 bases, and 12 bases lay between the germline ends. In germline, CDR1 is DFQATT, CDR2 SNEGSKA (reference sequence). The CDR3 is CSAEDRGTGELFF. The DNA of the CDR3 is TGCAGTGCCGAGGACAGAGGCACCGGGGAGCTGTTTTTT.

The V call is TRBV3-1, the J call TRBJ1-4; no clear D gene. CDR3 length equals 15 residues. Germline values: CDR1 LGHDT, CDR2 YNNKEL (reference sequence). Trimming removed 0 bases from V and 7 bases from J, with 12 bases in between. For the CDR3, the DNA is TGTGCCAGCAGCCAAGATAAGGCAGGAGGTGAAAAACTGTTTTTT. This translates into CASSQDKAGGEKLFF. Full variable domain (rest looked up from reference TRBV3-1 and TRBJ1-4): DTAVSQTPKYLVTQMGNDKSIKCEQNLGHDTMYWYKQDSKKFLKIMFSYNNKELIINETVPNRFSPKSPDKAHLNLHINSLELGDSAVYFCASSQDKAGGEKLFFGSGTQLSVL.

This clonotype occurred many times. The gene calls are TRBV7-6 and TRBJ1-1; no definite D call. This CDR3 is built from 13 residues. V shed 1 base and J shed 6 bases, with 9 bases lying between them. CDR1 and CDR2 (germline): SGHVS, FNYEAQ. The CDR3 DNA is TGTGCCAGCAGCTTAGGGGTTTGGGCTGAAGCTTTCTTT. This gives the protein CASSLGVWAEAFF.

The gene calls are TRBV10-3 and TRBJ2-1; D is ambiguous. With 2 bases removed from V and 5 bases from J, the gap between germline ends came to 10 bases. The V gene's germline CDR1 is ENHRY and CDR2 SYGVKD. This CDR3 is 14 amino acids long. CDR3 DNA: TGTGCCATCAGTGAGAACAGAGCTAACAATGAGCAGTTCTTC. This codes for CAISENRANNEQFF.

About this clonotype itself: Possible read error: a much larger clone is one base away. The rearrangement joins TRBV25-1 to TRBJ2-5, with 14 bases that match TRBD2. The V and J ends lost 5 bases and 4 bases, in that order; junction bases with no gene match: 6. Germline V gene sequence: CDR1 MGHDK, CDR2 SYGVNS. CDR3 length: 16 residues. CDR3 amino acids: CASSLRLAGGGETQYF. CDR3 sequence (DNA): TGTGCCAGCAGTCTGAGACTAGCGGGGGGGGGAGAGACCCAGTACTTC.

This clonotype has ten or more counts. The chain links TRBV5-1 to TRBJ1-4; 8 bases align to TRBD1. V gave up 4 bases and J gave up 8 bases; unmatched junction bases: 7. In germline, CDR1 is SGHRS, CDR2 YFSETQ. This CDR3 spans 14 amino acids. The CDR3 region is CASSPGQGFEKLFF. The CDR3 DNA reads TGCGCCAGCAGCCCCGGACAGGGTTTCGAAAAACTGTTTTTT.

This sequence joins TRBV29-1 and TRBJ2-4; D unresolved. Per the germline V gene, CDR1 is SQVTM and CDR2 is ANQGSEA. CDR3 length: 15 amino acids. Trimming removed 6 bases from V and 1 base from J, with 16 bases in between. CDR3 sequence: CSVFIPSVAKNIQYF. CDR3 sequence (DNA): TGCAGCGTATTCATACCCTCGGTCGCCAAAAACATTCAGTACTTC.